The 2 T cell receptor beta chains below all came from one sample that was sequenced in a study of beta chain features in type 1 diabetes. Findings of the study overall: When Type 1 diabetes patients were examined, their TCRB CDR3s proved moderately but significantly shorter in all four CD4+ subsets.

Of the isolated RNA, all was reverse transcribed, and so the sequenced material was expressed TCRB transcripts. Repertoires were generated with immunoSEQ multiplex PCR, while TCRdb's copy carries only in-frame clones and drops some. The sample holds around 250,000 clones, around 14% seen once. Their antigen targets remain unknown. The sample consisted of naive CD4+ T cells from blood. These receptor sequences come from a young man with type 1 diabetes.

V usage is TRBV4-2 and J usage is TRBJ1-1; the D gene is possibly TRBD1 (5 bases). This CDR3 is built from 16 residues. Germline V lookup: CDR1 LGHNA, CDR2 YNFKEQ. The V gene lost 0 bases and the J gene lost 0 bases, with 11 bases spanning the gap. CDR3 coding DNA: TGTGCCAGCAGCCAAGAGGTTCGGGGGATGAACACTGAAGCTTTCTTT. Translation: CASSQEVRGMNTEAFF.

This chain connects TRBV5-1 to TRBJ2-2; the match to TRBD2 covers 9 bases. J was trimmed by 1 base and V by 2 bases; bases with no gene match: 3. This CDR3 has 16 amino acids. Germline lookup yields CDR1 SGHRS and CDR2 YFSETQ. This chain's CDR3 is CASSFSGRENTGELFF. CDR3 nucleotides: TGCGCCAGCAGCTTTAGCGGGAGAGAGAACACCGGGGAGCTGTTTTTT.